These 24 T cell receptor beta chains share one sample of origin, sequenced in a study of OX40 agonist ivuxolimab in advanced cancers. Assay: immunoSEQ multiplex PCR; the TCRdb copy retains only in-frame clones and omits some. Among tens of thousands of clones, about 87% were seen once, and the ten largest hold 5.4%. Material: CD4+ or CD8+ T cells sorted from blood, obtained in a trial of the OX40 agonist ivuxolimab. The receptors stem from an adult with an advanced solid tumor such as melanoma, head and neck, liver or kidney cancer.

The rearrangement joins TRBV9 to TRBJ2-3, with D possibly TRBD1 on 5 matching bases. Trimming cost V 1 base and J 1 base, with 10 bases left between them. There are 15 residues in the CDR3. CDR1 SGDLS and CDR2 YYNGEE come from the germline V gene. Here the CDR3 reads CASSVQGFGTDTQYF. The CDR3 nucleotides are TGTGCCAGCAGCGTACAGGGATTTGGCACAGATACGCAGTATTTT.

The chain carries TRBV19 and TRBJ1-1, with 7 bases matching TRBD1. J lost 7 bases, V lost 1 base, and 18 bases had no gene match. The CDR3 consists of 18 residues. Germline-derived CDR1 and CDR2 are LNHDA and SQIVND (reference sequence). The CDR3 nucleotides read TGTGCCAGTAGTATAGGCCTTTTTTCACCGGGGACAGCGAATGAAGCTTTCTTT. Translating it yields CASSIGLFSPGTANEAFF. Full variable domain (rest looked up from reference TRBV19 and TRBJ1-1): DGGITQSPKYLFRKEGQNVTLSCEQNLNHDAMYWYRQDPGQGLRLIYYSQIVNDFQKGDIAEGYSVSREKKESFPLTVTSAQKNPTAFYLCASSIGLFSPGTANEAFFGQGTRLTVV.

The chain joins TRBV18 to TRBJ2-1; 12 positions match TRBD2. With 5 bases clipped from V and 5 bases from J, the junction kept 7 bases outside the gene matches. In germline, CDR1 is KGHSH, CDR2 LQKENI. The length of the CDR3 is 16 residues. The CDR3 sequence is CASSFRTSGVDNEQFF. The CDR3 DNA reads TGTGCCAGCTCATTCCGGACTAGCGGGGTCGACAATGAGCAGTTCTTC. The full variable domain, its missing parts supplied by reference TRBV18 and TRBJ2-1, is NAGVMQNPRHLVRRRGQEARLRCSPMKGHSHVYWYRQLPEEGLKFMVYLQKENIIDESGMPKERFSAEFPKEGPSILRIQQVVRGDSAAYFCASSFRTSGVDNEQFFGPGTRLTVL.

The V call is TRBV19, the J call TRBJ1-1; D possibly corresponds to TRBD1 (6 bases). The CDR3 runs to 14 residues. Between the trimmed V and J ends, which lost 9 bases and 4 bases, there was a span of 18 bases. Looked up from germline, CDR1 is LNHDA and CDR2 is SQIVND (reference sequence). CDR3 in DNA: TGTGCCAGCGCCTCGACAGGTACCACCACTGAAGCTTTCTTT. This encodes CASASTGTTTEAFF.

The chain's CDR3 is CASSDGRAPPGLLTGELFF. The CDR3 coding sequence is TGCGCCAGCAGTGACGGGAGGGCCCCACCGGGACTCCTTACAGGGGAGCTGTTTTTT. This rearrangement joins TRBV10-1 to TRBJ2-2, with TRBD2 matching over 8 bases. The trim removed 3 bases at V and 8 bases at J, leaving 20 bases unmatched. CDR3 size: 19 residues. From germline, CDR1 is WNHNN and CDR2 SYGVQD (reference sequence).

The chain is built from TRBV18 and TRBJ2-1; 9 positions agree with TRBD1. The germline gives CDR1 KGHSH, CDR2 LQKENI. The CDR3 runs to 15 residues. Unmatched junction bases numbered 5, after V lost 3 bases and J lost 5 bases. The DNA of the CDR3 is TGTGCCAGCTCACCCGGGACAGGGCAGAACAATGAGCAGTTCTTC. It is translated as CASSPGTGQNNEQFF. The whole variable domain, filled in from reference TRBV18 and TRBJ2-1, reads NAGVMQNPRHLVRRRGQEARLRCSPMKGHSHVYWYRQLPEEGLKFMVYLQKENIIDESGMPKERFSAEFPKEGPSILRIQQVVRGDSAAYFCASSPGTGQNNEQFFGPGTRLTVL.

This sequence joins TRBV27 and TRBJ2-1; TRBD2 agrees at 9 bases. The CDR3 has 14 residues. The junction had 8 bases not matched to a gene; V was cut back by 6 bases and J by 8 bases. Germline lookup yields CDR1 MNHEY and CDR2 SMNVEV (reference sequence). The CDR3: CASRGREGLDEQFF. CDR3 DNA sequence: TGTGCCAGCAGGGGGCGGGAGGGCCTCGATGAGCAGTTCTTC.

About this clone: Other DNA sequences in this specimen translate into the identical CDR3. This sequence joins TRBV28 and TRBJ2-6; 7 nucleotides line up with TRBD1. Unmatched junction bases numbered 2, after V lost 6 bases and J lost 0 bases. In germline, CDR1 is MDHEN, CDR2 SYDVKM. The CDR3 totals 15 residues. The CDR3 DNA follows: TGTGCCAGCAGCCCAGGGGGCTCTGGGGCCAACGTCCTGACTTTC. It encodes CASSPGGSGANVLTF.

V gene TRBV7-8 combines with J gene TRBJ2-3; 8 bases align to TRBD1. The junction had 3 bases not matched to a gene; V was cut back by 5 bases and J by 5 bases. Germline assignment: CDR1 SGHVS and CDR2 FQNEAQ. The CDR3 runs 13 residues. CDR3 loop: CASSQQGGDTQYF. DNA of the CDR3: TGTGCCAGCAGCCAACAGGGGGGAGATACGCAGTATTTT.

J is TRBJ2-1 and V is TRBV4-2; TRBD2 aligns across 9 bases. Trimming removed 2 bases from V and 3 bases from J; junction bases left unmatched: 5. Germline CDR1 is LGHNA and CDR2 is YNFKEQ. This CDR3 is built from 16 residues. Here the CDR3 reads CASSQPGLASYNEQFF. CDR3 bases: TGTGCCAGCAGCCAACCTGGACTAGCGAGCTACAATGAGCAGTTCTTC.

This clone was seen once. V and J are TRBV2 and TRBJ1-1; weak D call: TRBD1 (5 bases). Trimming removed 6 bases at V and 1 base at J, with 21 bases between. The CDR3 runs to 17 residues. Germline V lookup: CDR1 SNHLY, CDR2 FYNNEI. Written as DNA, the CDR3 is TGTGCCAGCAGGGGTCCCCGGTCGGTACAGGAGAACACTGAAGCTTTCTTT. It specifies CASRGPRSVQENTEAFF.

This chain's CDR3 is CASSLHRDTQYF. Here the CDR3 DNA reads TGTGCCAGCAGCTTACACCGTGATACGCAGTATTTT. This sequence joins TRBV7-9 and TRBJ2-3; D gene uncertain. V was pared by 2 bases and J by 6 bases, with 6 bases between. Germline loops: CDR1 SEHNR, CDR2 FQNEAQ (reference sequence). The CDR3 contains 12 residues.

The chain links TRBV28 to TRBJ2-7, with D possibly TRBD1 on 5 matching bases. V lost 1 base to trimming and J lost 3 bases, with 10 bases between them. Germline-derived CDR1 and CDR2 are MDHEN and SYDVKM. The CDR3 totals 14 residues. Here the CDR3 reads CASSLFQGIYEQYF. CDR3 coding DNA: TGTGCCAGCAGTTTATTTCAGGGTATCTACGAGCAGTACTTC.

The DNA for the CDR3 is TGTGCCAGCAGTTCCCAACTAGCGGGAGTGAGGAACGAGCAGTACTTC. Translating it yields CASSSQLAGVRNEQYF. The chain uses TRBV27 and TRBJ2-7, with 11 nucleotides matching TRBD2. Trimming cost V 4 bases and J 5 bases; bases outside gene matches: 10. The V gene's germline CDR1 is MNHEY and CDR2 SMNVEV (reference sequence). CDR3 size: 16 residues.

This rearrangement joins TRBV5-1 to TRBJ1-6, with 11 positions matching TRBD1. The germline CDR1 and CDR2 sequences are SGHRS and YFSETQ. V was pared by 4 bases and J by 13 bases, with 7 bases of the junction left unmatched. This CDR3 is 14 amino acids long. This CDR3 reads CASSQEGTGGPLHF. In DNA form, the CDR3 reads TGCGCCAGCAGCCAGGAGGGGACAGGGGGTCCCCTCCACTTT.

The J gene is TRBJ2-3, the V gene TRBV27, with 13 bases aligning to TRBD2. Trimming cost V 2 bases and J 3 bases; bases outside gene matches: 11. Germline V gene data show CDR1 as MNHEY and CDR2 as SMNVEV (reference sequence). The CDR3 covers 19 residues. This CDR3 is CASSLRETSGRSLTDTQYF. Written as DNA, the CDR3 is TGTGCCAGCAGTTTACGCGAGACTAGCGGGAGGAGTTTGACAGATACGCAGTATTTT.

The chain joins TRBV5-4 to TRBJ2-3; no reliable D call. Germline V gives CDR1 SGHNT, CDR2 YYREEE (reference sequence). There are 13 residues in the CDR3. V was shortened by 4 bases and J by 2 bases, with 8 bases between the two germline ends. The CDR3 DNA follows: TGTGCCAGCAGCCCACAGTTCACAGATACGCAGTATTTT. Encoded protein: CASSPQFTDTQYF.

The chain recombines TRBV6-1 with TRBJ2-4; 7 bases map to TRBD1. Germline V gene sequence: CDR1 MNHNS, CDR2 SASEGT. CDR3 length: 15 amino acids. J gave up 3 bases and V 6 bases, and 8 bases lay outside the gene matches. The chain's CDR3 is CASRKTGLDKNIQYF. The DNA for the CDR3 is TGTGCCAGCAGGAAGACAGGGTTGGACAAAAACATTCAGTACTTC.

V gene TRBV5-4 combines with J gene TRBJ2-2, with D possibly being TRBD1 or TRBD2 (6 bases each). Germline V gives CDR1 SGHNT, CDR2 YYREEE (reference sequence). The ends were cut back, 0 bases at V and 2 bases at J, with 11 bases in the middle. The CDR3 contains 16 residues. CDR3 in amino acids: CASSLGAGHNTGELFF. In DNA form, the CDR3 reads TGTGCCAGCAGCTTGGGTGCGGGACATAACACCGGGGAGCTGTTTTTT.

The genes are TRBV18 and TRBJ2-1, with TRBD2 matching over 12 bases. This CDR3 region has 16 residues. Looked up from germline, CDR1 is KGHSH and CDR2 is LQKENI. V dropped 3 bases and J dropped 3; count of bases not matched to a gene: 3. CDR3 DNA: TGTGCCAGCTCACCGACACTAGCGGGGGGCTACAATGAGCAGTTCTTC. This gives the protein CASSPTLAGGYNEQFF.

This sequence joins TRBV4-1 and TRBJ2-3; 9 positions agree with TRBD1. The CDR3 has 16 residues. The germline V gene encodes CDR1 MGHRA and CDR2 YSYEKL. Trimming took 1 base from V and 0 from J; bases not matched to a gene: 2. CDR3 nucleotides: TGCGCCAGCAGCCAAGGGGGGACAGGGAGCACAGATACGCAGTATTTT. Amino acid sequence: CASSQGGTGSTDTQYF.

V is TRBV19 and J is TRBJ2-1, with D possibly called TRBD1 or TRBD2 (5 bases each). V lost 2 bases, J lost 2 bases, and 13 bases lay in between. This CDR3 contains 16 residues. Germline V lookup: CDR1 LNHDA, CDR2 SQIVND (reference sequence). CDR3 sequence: CASSIRGWDPYNEQFF. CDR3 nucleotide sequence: TGTGCCAGTAGTATAAGAGGCTGGGACCCCTACAATGAGCAGTTCTTC.

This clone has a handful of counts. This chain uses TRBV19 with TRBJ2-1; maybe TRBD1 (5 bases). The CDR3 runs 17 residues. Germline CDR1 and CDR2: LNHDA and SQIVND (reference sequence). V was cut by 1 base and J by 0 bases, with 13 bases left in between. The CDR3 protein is CASSIVFGASSYNEQFF. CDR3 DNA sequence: TGTGCCAGTAGTATAGTTTTTGGGGCGAGCTCCTACAATGAGCAGTTCTTC.

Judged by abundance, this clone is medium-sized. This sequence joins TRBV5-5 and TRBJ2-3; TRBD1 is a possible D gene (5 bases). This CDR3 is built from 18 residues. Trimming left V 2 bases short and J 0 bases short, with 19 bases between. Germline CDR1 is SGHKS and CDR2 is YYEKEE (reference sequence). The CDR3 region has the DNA TGTGCCAGCAGCTTTCCCCTCGACAGCTCAAGTAGCACAGATACGCAGTATTTT. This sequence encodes CASSFPLDSSSSTDTQYF.